This TCR beta chain originates from a study of CDR3 diversity in severe acne. TCRdb analysed the PCR reads with MiXCR anew, one entry per CDR3 protein. The table records some 90,000 distinct CDR3 sequences, 49% of them present only once. CDR3 length equals 12 residues. Germline values: CDR1 SEHNR, CDR2 FQNEAQ (reference sequence). V trimming: 7 bases; J trimming: 4 bases; junction bases outside the gene matches: 3. The chain couples TRBV7-9 to TRBJ1-1; 7 positions agree with TRBD1. The sequenced sample was blood. The receptor was isolated from a male donor with severe acne vulgaris. The CDR3 coding sequence is TGTGCCAGCACCAGGGGGGCCACTGAAGCTTTCTTT. It encodes CASTRGATEAFF.